A selection of T cell receptor beta chains follows, all from one sample in a study of shared clonotypes between healthy human individuals. Assay: immunoSEQ multiplex PCR; the TCRdb copy retains only in-frame clones and omits some. In the table there are just over 2,000,000 clones, roughly 95% of which are singletons. The specimen sequenced was naive CD4+ T cells sorted from blood. Receptors originate from a man aged 18-30 years in good health. The CDR3 runs from the conserved cysteine through the conserved F or W. A D gene is named only where the DNA matches it firmly. Clone size is not always given. Where it is, it says once, few, many or a class for expanded clones.

clone_size	d_call	v_call	j_call	cdr3_nt	cdr3_aa
.	.	TRBV10-3	TRBJ2-1	TGTGCCATCAGTGAGGGACCCTTTTACAGGGAGCAGTTCTTC	CAISEGPFYREQFF
.	TRBD2	TRBV12-5	TRBJ2-1	TGTGCTAGTGGTTTATTCCCTAAGCCTAGCGGGCCCTCCTACAATGAGCAGTTCTTC	CASGLFPKPSGPSYNEQFF
.	.	TRBV6-1	TRBJ1-1	TGTGCCAGCAGTGTCCTTAGGAAGGCTGAAGCTTTCTTT	CASSVLRKAEAFF
.	.	TRBV30	TRBJ2-2	TGTGCCTGGAGTGAGGGAGGGGGAGACACCGGGGAGCTGTTTTTT	CAWSEGGGDTGELFF
.	TRBD2	TRBV5-1	TRBJ2-3	TGCGCCAGCAGCCCTGGACTAGCGGAGCACACAGATACGCAGTATTTT	CASSPGLAEHTDTQYF
.	TRBD1	TRBV11-1	TRBJ1-2	TGTGCCAGCAGCTCAAACGACAGGGCTCCAGGCTACACCTTC	CASSSNDRAPGYTF
.	.	TRBV6-6	TRBJ1-5	TGTGCCAGCAGTTGGGACGGTGGATCGGCCCAGCCCCAGCATTTT	CASSWDGGSAQPQHF
.	.	TRBV9	TRBJ1-6	TGTGCCAGCAGCGGCTTGCGGTCCAATTCACCCCTCCACTTT	CASSGLRSNSPLHF
.	.	TRBV10-1	TRBJ1-1	TGCGCCAGCAGTGAGTCGAGGACAGCGTTGAACACTGAAGCTTTCTTT	CASSESRTALNTEAFF
once	.	TRBV10-2	TRBJ2-3	TGCGCCAGCAGCGAATCTGAGGTAATATCAGATACGCAGTATTTT	CASSESEVISDTQYF
.	.	TRBV11-2	TRBJ1-4	TGTGCCAGCAGCCAGGGTGGTCCTAATGAAAAACTGTTTTTT	CASSQGGPNEKLFF
few	.	TRBV7-3	TRBJ1-4	TGTGCCAGCAGCCCAGGACAAGCAACTAATGAAAAACTGTTTTTT	CASSPGQATNEKLFF
.	.	TRBV11-2	TRBJ2-2	TGTGCCATTGGTGGGGAGCTGTTTTTT	CAIGGELFF
.	TRBD2	TRBV9	TRBJ2-1	TGTGCCAGCAGCCAAATAACTAGCGGGGGGGCTGGTGAGCAGTTCTTC	CASSQITSGGAGEQFF
.	.	TRBV6-1	TRBJ2-2	TGTGCCAGCAGACCCCCAGGTATAACCGGGGAGCTGTTTTTT	CASRPPGITGELFF
.	TRBD1	TRBV10-1	TRBJ2-3	TGCGCCAGCAGTGAGTCCAGGGGGCAAGATACGCAGTATTTT	CASSESRGQDTQYF
.	.	TRBV12-5	TRBJ2-1	TGTGCTAGTGGTTCGCCGGTGGGCAATGAGCAGTTCTTC	CASGSPVGNEQFF
.	.	TRBV6-5	TRBJ2-7	TGTGCCAGCAGTCGCGGAAACTCCTACGAGCAGTACTTC	CASSRGNSYEQYF
.	.	TRBV6-6	TRBJ2-7	TGTGCCAGTTTAGATGGAGCTGCCGGCTCCTACGAGCAGTACTTC	CASLDGAAGSYEQYF
.	.	TRBV25-1	TRBJ2-5	TGTGCCAGCAGCCTCCCCGGGACCCAAGAGACCCAGTACTTC	CASSLPGTQETQYF
.	.	TRBV5-4	TRBJ2-7	TGTGCCAGCAGCCCAGCAGGGTTTGCTCCCTACGAGCAGTACTTC	CASSPAGFAPYEQYF
.	TRBD2	TRBV5-1	TRBJ2-5	TGCGCCAGCAGCCACGGATCGGGAGGTCAAGAGACCCAGTACTTC	CASSHGSGGQETQYF
.	TRBD2	TRBV10-1	TRBJ2-3	TGCGCCAGCAGTCTAGCGGGGGGCTCTGCAGATACGCAGTATTTT	CASSLAGGSADTQYF
.	TRBD1	TRBV5-1	TRBJ1-1	TGCGCCAGCAGCCTGGGACAGGGGGGAGTCACTGAAGCTTTCTTT	CASSLGQGGVTEAFF
.	.	TRBV28	TRBJ1-3	TGTGCCAGCAGGCTAGCGGGGAAGGACACCATATATTTT	CASRLAGKDTIYF
.	.	TRBV7-2	TRBJ2-1	TGTGCCAGCAGCTCCCGACCCTCCTACAATGAGCAGTTCTTC	CASSSRPSYNEQFF
.	.	TRBV6-5	TRBJ1-2	TGTGCCAGCAGCCCAGGGTTCTATGGCTACACCTTC	CASSPGFYGYTF
.	.	TRBV18	TRBJ2-5	TGTGCCAGCTCACCGGGTTTACAGGTGCACGGGACCCAGTACTTC	CASSPGLQVHGTQYF
.	TRBD2	TRBV5-8	TRBJ2-7	TGTGCCAGCAGCTCGATTAGACTAGCGGGAACGTCCGAGCAGTACTTC	CASSSIRLAGTSEQYF
.	TRBD1	TRBV10-3	TRBJ1-5	TGTGCCATCAGTGGGAGAGGGGGCAGCCAGCCCCAGCATTTT	CAISGRGGSQPQHF
.	TRBD2	TRBV28	TRBJ2-7	TGTGCCAGCAGAGGCACGGGGAGGGCCTACGAGCAGTACTTC	CASRGTGRAYEQYF
.	.	TRBV2	TRBJ1-2	TGTGCCAGCAACCCGGACGGCCAACGGGGCTACACCTTC	CASNPDGQRGYTF
.	TRBD1	TRBV27	TRBJ1-4	TGTGCCAGCAGTCCATGGGACAGGGAAAAACTGTTTTTT	CASSPWDREKLFF
few	TRBD1	TRBV7-2	TRBJ1-5	TGTGCCAGCAGCTCCCTGGGACAGGGTTATCAGCCCCAGCATTTT	CASSSLGQGYQPQHF
once	.	TRBV25-1	TRBJ2-4	TGTGCCAGCACAGGGTTTGGGGACATTCAGTACTTC	CASTGFGDIQYF
.	.	TRBV2	TRBJ2-7	TGTGCCAGCAGTGCCTACCGGACGGACTCCTACGAGCAGTACTTC	CASSAYRTDSYEQYF
.	TRBD2	TRBV2	TRBJ2-3	TGTGCCAGCTCCGGGACTAGCGGGAGAGTGCGGACAGATACGCAGTATTTT	CASSGTSGRVRTDTQYF
.	.	TRBV7-2	TRBJ2-3	TGTGCCAGCAGCTTAGTCATGCCGTTGGGGTCTAGCACAGATACGCAGTATTTT	CASSLVMPLGSSTDTQYF
.	TRBD1	TRBV5-1	TRBJ2-7	TGCGCCAGCAGCTTAACCCAGGGGGCCTACGAGCAGTACTTC	CASSLTQGAYEQYF
.	.	TRBV10-3	TRBJ1-2	TGTGCCATCAGCCCAACAGGGATCTATGGCTACACCTTC	CAISPTGIYGYTF
.	.	TRBV10-2	TRBJ2-1	TGCGCCAGCACCAGAGGGCTTCACAATGAGCAGTTCTTC	CASTRGLHNEQFF
.	TRBD1	TRBV19	TRBJ2-7	TGTGCCAGTAGTATCGGGGACAGGGGGCGCGAGCAGTACTTC	CASSIGDRGREQYF
.	.	TRBV10-1	TRBJ1-6	TGCGCCAGCAGTGACGGCGGACGAGGCGGGCCCCTCCACTTT	CASSDGGRGGPLHF
.	.	TRBV7-9	TRBJ1-1	TGTGCCAGCAGCGAGCGGGTCAGTTTGACTGAAGCTTTCTTT	CASSERVSLTEAFF
.	.	TRBV6-1	TRBJ1-1	TGTGCCAGCAGATCTCAAATGAACACTGAAGCTTTCTTT	CASRSQMNTEAFF
.	.	TRBV11-2	TRBJ2-7	TGTGCCAGCAGCTTAGGCTTAACGGTAATCTACGAGCAGTACTTC	CASSLGLTVIYEQYF
.	.	TRBV7-2	TRBJ1-4	TGTGCCAGCGGGGGAGACAGGAAGAATGAAAAACTGTTTTTT	CASGGDRKNEKLFF
.	.	TRBV5-1	TRBJ2-2	TGCGCCAGCAGTGTGGCTAGCGAGACCGGGGAGCTGTTTTTT	CASSVASETGELFF
.	.	TRBV27	TRBJ2-6	TGTGCCAGCAGTTTACTGGGGCTTGGGGCCAACGTCCTGACTTTC	CASSLLGLGANVLTF
.	.	TRBV7-2	TRBJ2-5	TGTGCCAGCAGCTTAGGTTCGTCGGTAGTAGCCCAGTACTTC	CASSLGSSVVAQYF
.	.	TRBV10-3	TRBJ2-7	TGTGCCATCAGCGAGCAGCCCTACGAGCAGTACTTC	CAISEQPYEQYF
.	.	TRBV5-5	TRBJ1-4	TGTGCCAGCAGCTTTGGCCTAAAACCAGGGTGGGCAGAAAAACTGTTTTTT	CASSFGLKPGWAEKLFF
.	.	TRBV6-5	TRBJ1-2	TGTGCCAGCACCTCCCCCCCAGGGGAAGGCTACACCTTC	CASTSPPGEGYTF
.	TRBD1	TRBV5-3	TRBJ1-5	TGTGCCAGAACGTGTCGGACAGGGCTTCAGCCCCAGCATTTT	CARTCRTGLQPQHF
.	.	TRBV4-1	TRBJ1-6	TGCGCCAGCAGCCAAGAGGCCCCCCCGAATTCACCCCTCCACTTT	CASSQEAPPNSPLHF